One and the same sample provided the 29 T cell receptor beta chains below, sequenced in a study of blood T cell repertoires in COVID-19. The data were produced by immunoSEQ multiplex PCR, yet TCRdb's version contains in-frame clones alone and is incomplete. Of around 280,000 clones listed, almost 90% are singletons. Sequencing input: PBMCs or T cells enriched from blood (not recorded which). The receptors stem from a young woman with acute COVID-19.

The V call is TRBV30, the J call TRBJ2-3; 9 positions match TRBD2. After removal of 0 bases from V and 3 bases from J, the junction contained 4 bases not matched to a gene. This CDR3 is built from 15 residues. CDR1 GTSNPN and CDR2 SVGIG come from the germline V gene (reference sequence). The chain's CDR3 is CAWSVIAGETDTQYF. Here the CDR3 DNA reads TGTGCCTGGAGTGTGATAGCGGGGGAAACAGATACGCAGTATTTT.

This sequence joins TRBV2 and TRBJ2-1; TRBD2 aligns across 9 bases. Germline values: CDR1 SNHLY, CDR2 FYNNEI. The CDR3 sequence is 14 residues long. V gave up 4 bases and J gave up 7 bases; unmatched junction bases: 5. CDR3 amino acids: CASSGLAVRNEQFF. The CDR3 nucleotides read TGTGCCAGCAGTGGACTAGCGGTTCGTAATGAGCAGTTCTTC.

The CDR3 DNA sequence: TGCAGCGTTTTGTTTAGGACTTTGGAGGGCTACACCTTC. It specifies CSVLFRTLEGYTF. The chain combines TRBV29-1 with TRBJ1-2; D is undetermined. Trimming pared 5 bases from V and 8 bases from J, leaving 18 bases between. The germline V gene encodes CDR1 SQVTM and CDR2 ANQGSEA. The CDR3 spans 13 residues.

This chain connects TRBV14 to TRBJ1-1; possible D gene TRBD1, 6 bases. CDR1 SGHDN and CDR2 FVKESK come from the germline V gene. The ends were cut back, 0 bases at V and 9 bases at J, with 14 bases in the middle. The CDR3 has 14 amino acids. The CDR3 nucleotides are TGTGCCAGCAGCCAAGATTCGTGGGGGCGCAAAGCTTTCTTT. Translated, it gives CASSQDSWGRKAFF. The full variable domain, with the rest looked up from reference TRBV14 and TRBJ1-1, is EAGVTQFPSHSVIEKGQTVTLRCDPISGHDNLYWYRRVMGKEIKFLLHFVKESKQDESGMPNNRFLAERTGGTYSTLKVQPAELEDSGVYFCASSQDSWGRKAFFGQGTRLTVV.

The CDR3, as DNA: TGTGCCAGTAGCTCCCGCTCCTACAATGAGCAGTTCTTC. Residues: CASSSRSYNEQFF. The chain couples TRBV19 to TRBJ2-1; D is uncertain. This CDR3 comprises 13 residues. Per germline, CDR1 LNHDA and CDR2 SQIVND (reference sequence). Trimming took 6 bases from V and 0 from J, leaving 6 bases between them.

The chain has TRBV14 and TRBJ2-5; D may be TRBD2 (6 bases). Trimming took off 3 bases at V and 9 bases at J, with 14 bases between the two ends. The V gene's germline CDR1 is SGHDN and CDR2 FVKESK. The CDR3 has 13 residues. The CDR3 protein is CASSHNLLASQYF. The DNA for the CDR3 is TGTGCCAGCAGCCATAACTTACTAGCTTCCCAGTACTTC.

The rearrangement joins TRBV4-1 to TRBJ1-1, with 7 bases identical to TRBD1. CDR3 length equals 17 residues. Germline V gene data show CDR1 as MGHRA and CDR2 as YSYEKL. V trimming: 4 bases; J trimming: 0 bases; junction bases outside the gene matches: 11. CDR3 amino acids: CASSPGQVFVMNTEAFF. CDR3 in DNA: TGCGCCAGCAGCCCCGGACAGGTTTTCGTCATGAACACTGAAGCTTTCTTT.

The rearrangement uses TRBV7-8 and TRBJ1-1; 7 nucleotides align to TRBD1. Germline V gives CDR1 SGHVS, CDR2 FQNEAQ. CDR3 size: 13 residues. The V gene end was trimmed by 5 bases and the J gene end by 4 bases; junction bases not matched to a gene: 4. In DNA form, the CDR3 reads TGTGCCAGCAGCACCACAGGGGCCACTGAAGCTTTCTTT. Its protein product is CASSTTGATEAFF. The entire variable domain, with the rest obtained from reference TRBV7-8 and TRBJ1-1, is as follows: GAGVSQSPRYKVAKRGQDVALRCDPISGHVSLFWYQQALGQGPEFLTYFQNEAQLDKSGLPSDRFFAERPEGSVSTLKIQRTQQEDSAVYLCASSTTGATEAFFGQGTRLTVV.

J is TRBJ2-4 and V is TRBV5-8; TRBD1 agrees at 10 bases. Trimming removed 3 bases from V and 7 bases from J; junction bases left unmatched: 10. This CDR3 contains 16 residues. Germline V gene lookup returns CDR1 SGHTS and CDR2 YDEGEE. CDR3 in DNA: TGTGCCAGCAGCTCTGGACTGGGACAGGGGAGGAACATTCAGTACTTC. Translated, it gives CASSSGLGQGRNIQYF. Full variable domain (remainder filled in from reference TRBV5-8 and TRBJ2-4): EAGVTQSPTHLIKTRGQQATLRCSPISGHTSVYWYQQALGLGLQFLLWYDEGEERNRGNFPPRFSGRQFPNYSSELNVNALELEDSALYLCASSSGLGQGRNIQYFGAGTRLSVL.

This clone was recorded only once. The V call is TRBV2, the J call TRBJ2-7; D might be TRBD2 (5 bases). The ends were cut back, 8 bases at V and 1 base at J, with 15 bases in the middle. Germline V lookup: CDR1 SNHLY, CDR2 FYNNEI. The CDR3 loop spans 14 amino acids. CDR3 sequence reads: CASSRERRSYEQYF. The CDR3 nucleotides read TGTGCCAGCTCGAGAGAGCGGAGGTCCTACGAGCAGTACTTC.

The rearrangement links TRBV5-1 to TRBJ1-4; 8 nucleotides align to TRBD1. CDR1 is SGHRS, CDR2 YFSETQ, per germline. Trimming cost V 0 bases and J 7 bases; bases outside gene matches: 5. The CDR3 consists of 15 residues. The CDR3 nucleotides read TGCGCCAGCAGCTTGGTAGGACAGGGAATTGAAAAACTGTTTTTT. It specifies CASSLVGQGIEKLFF.

This clone appeared once. V is TRBV9 and J is TRBJ1-3; tentative D call: TRBD1 (5 bases). CDR3 length: 15 residues. Germline-derived CDR1 and CDR2 are SGDLS and YYNGEE. With 0 bases removed from V and 7 bases from J, the gap between germline ends came to 14 bases. The CDR3 coding sequence is TGTGCCAGCAGCGTAGGGTCTGGGGCAGGGAACACCATATATTTT. Its protein is CASSVGSGAGNTIYF.

CDR3 in amino acids: CASSPGQFYEQYF. DNA of the CDR3: TGTGCCAGCTCCCCGGGACAGTTCTACGAGCAGTACTTC. V gene TRBV12-3 or TRBV12-4 combines with J gene TRBJ2-7; 7 bases agree with TRBD1. V trimming: 8 bases; J trimming: 3 bases; junction bases outside the gene matches: 7. CDR3 size: 13 residues.

The rearrangement links TRBV29-1 to TRBJ2-7; 8 positions agree with TRBD2. The V and J ends lost 4 bases and 4 bases, in that order; junction bases with no gene match: 3. The CDR3 covers 12 residues. CDR1 is SQVTM and CDR2 is ANQGSEA in the germline V gene. The CDR3 loop reads CSVAREGYEQYF. CDR3 DNA sequence: TGCAGCGTTGCCCGGGAGGGGTACGAGCAGTACTTC.

CDR3 nucleotide sequence: TGCGCCAGCAGCCCCTCCGGACAGGGGCTATTGGGTAATTCACCCCTCCACTTT. Protein sequence: CASSPSGQGLLGNSPLHF. The V gene is TRBV5-1, the J gene TRBJ1-6; the match to TRBD1 covers 9 bases. V gave up 4 bases and J gave up 6 bases; unmatched junction bases: 14. CDR1 is SGHRS, CDR2 YFSETQ, per germline. The CDR3 has 18 amino acids. The whole variable domain, filled in from reference TRBV5-1 and TRBJ1-6, reads KAGVTQTPRYLIKTRGQQVTLSCSPISGHRSVSWYQQTPGQGLQFLFEYFSETQRNKGNFPGRFSGRQFSNSRSEMNVSTLELGDSALYLCASSPSGQGLLGNSPLHFGNGTRLTVT.

The genes are TRBV19 and TRBJ2-7; D gene unclear. The CDR3 has 13 residues. Germline assignment: CDR1 LNHDA and CDR2 SQIVND (reference sequence). Trimming took off 4 bases at V and 6 bases at J, with 13 bases between the two ends. CDR3 nucleotide sequence: TGTGCCAGTAGTAAAGCTAGAGACTCCGAGCAGTACTTC. Its translation: CASSKARDSEQYF.

This rearrangement joins TRBV5-1 to TRBJ1-2; 7 positions agree with TRBD1. The CDR3 is 14 residues long. Germline trimming cut 3 bases from V and 3 bases from J; bases unmatched to any gene: 5. Germline CDR1 reads SGHRS; CDR2 reads YFSETQ. In DNA, the CDR3 is TGCGCCAGCAGCTCAGGGGGTAGGGACTATGGCTACACCTTC. This sequence encodes CASSSGGRDYGYTF.

The gene calls are TRBV7-2 and TRBJ2-3; TRBD2 matches at 9 bases. Losses at the gene ends were 1 base for V and 8 bases for J; bases not matched to a gene: 7. The CDR3 runs to 15 residues. CDR1 is SGHTA and CDR2 is FQGNSA in the germline V gene. CDR3 in DNA: TGTGCCAGCAGCTTAGGACTAGCGGCGACGGTTACGCAGTATTTT. Its translation is CASSLGLAATVTQYF.

J is TRBJ2-4 and V is TRBV7-2; 9 bases are shared with TRBD1. V shed 5 bases and J 5 bases; nucleotides not matched to a gene: 4. Per germline, CDR1 SGHTA and CDR2 FQGNSA. There are 14 residues in the CDR3. CDR3 in amino acids: CASSTRTGENIQYF. In DNA, the CDR3 is TGTGCCAGCAGCACCCGGACAGGGGAAAACATTCAGTACTTC.

In its sample, this clone was seen a few times. The rearrangement uses TRBV10-1 and TRBJ2-2; 8 bases agree with TRBD1. The CDR3 covers 14 residues. Germline V lookup: CDR1 WNHNN, CDR2 SYGVQD (reference sequence). The V gene end was trimmed by 2 bases and the J gene end by 6 bases; junction bases not matched to a gene: 2. CDR3 coding DNA: TGCGCCAGCAGTGAGGACAGGGGCGCCGGGGAGCTGTTTTTT. Amino acids: CASSEDRGAGELFF.

This clone has a handful of counts. This sequence joins TRBV6-4 and TRBJ2-3; TRBD1 agrees at 9 bases. V shed 2 bases, J shed 0 bases, and the junction held 0 bases outside the gene matches. CDR1 is MRHNA, CDR2 SNTAGT, per germline. The CDR3 totals 15 residues. CDR3 bases: TGTGCCAGCAGTGACGGGACAGGGAGCACAGATACGCAGTATTTT. The encoded protein is CASSDGTGSTDTQYF.

The chain couples TRBV18 to TRBJ2-1, with 9 bases matching TRBD1. The V gene end was trimmed by 3 bases and the J gene end by 9 bases; junction bases not matched to a gene: 6. Germline CDR1 is KGHSH and CDR2 is LQKENI. The CDR3 is 14 amino acids. The DNA of the CDR3 is TGTGCCAGCTCACCGGGACAGGGCTATAGTGAGCAGTTCTTC. It is translated as CASSPGQGYSEQFF. Using reference TRBV18 and TRBJ2-1 for the parts outside the CDR3, the full variable domain is NAGVMQNPRHLVRRRGQEARLRCSPMKGHSHVYWYRQLPEEGLKFMVYLQKENIIDESGMPKERFSAEFPKEGPSILRIQQVVRGDSAAYFCASSPGQGYSEQFFGPGTRLTVL.

V usage is TRBV11-2 and J usage is TRBJ2-3, with 9 bases aligning to TRBD2. Germline CDR1 is SGHAT and CDR2 is FQNNGV. With 7 bases clipped from V and 2 bases from J, the junction kept 7 bases outside the gene matches. CDR3 length equals 15 residues. The CDR3 loop is CASKRRGGSTDTQYF. CDR3 coding DNA: TGTGCCAGCAAACGGCGGGGGGGATCCACAGATACGCAGTATTTT.

The chain links TRBV28 to TRBJ1-5; TRBD1 aligns across 7 bases. Unmatched junction bases numbered 20, after V lost 5 bases and J lost 4 bases. Germline CDR1 is MDHEN and CDR2 is SYDVKM. The CDR3 has 19 amino acids. CDR3 DNA sequence: TGTGCCAGCAGTCCTTCCGTAAGGGTACAGGGGTTTTTTAATCAGCCCCAGCATTTT. Translating gives CASSPSVRVQGFFNQPQHF.

The CDR3 is CASSILLAGGVEQFF. DNA for the CDR3: TGTGCCAGTAGTATTTTACTAGCGGGAGGGGTTGAGCAGTTCTTC. The chain couples TRBV19 to TRBJ2-1, with 13 positions matching TRBD2. CDR3 size: 15 residues. The junction had 5 bases not matched to a gene; V was cut back by 3 bases and J by 9 bases. Germline loops: CDR1 LNHDA, CDR2 SQIVND (reference sequence). Supplemented by reference TRBV19 and TRBJ2-1, the full variable domain reads DGGITQSPKYLFRKEGQNVTLSCEQNLNHDAMYWYRQDPGQGLRLIYYSQIVNDFQKGDIAEGYSVSREKKESFPLTVTSAQKNPTAFYLCASSILLAGGVEQFFGPGTRLTVL.

V is TRBV11-3 and J is TRBJ2-2; D possibly corresponds to TRBD2 (5 bases). The CDR3 covers 14 residues. V was pared by 3 bases and J by 3 bases, with 8 bases between. The germline V gene encodes CDR1 SGHNT and CDR2 YENEEA. The CDR3 sequence is CASSFLGDTGELFF. CDR3 nucleotide sequence: TGTGCCAGCAGCTTCTTGGGAGACACCGGGGAGCTGTTTTTT. Full variable domain (rest looked up from reference TRBV11-3 and TRBJ2-2): EAGVVQSPRYKIIEKKQPVAFWCNPISGHNTLYWYLQNLGQGPELLIRYENEEAVDDSQLPKDRFSAERLKGVDSTLKIQPAELGDSAVYLCASSFLGDTGELFFGEGSRLTVL.

The chain is built from TRBV20-1 and TRBJ1-6; tentative D call: TRBD1 (6 bases). V lost 3 bases and J lost 7, with 10 bases in between. The CDR3 is 13 amino acids. Germline-derived CDR1 and CDR2 are DFQATT and SNEGSKA (reference sequence). CDR3 DNA: TGCAGTGCTAGTGAGGGGGGGAATTCACCCCTCCACTTT. This sequence encodes CSASEGGNSPLHF.

This chain links TRBV29-1 with TRBJ2-3; 11 bases match TRBD2. V shed 2 bases and J 0 bases; nucleotides not matched to a gene: 4. The CDR3 has 16 residues. Germline CDR1 SQVTM, CDR2 ANQGSEA. The CDR3, as DNA: TGCAGCGTTGAACCGGGACTAGCGGAGAGCACAGATACGCAGTATTTT. It is translated as CSVEPGLAESTDTQYF.

The table lists this clone with a few counts. The chain employs TRBV7-9 and TRBJ2-4, with D possibly TRBD2 on 5 matching bases. The V and J ends lost 2 bases and 3 bases respectively, with 11 bases between them. Germline V gives CDR1 SEHNR, CDR2 FQNEAQ (reference sequence). This CDR3 has 15 residues. CDR3 region: CASSLYGVGKNIQYF. For the CDR3, the DNA is TGTGCCAGCAGCTTATACGGGGTGGGCAAAAACATTCAGTACTTC. The full variable domain, rest sourced from reference TRBV7-9 and TRBJ2-4, is DTGVSQNPRHKITKRGQNVTFRCDPISEHNRLYWYRQTLGQGPEFLTYFQNEAQLEKSRLLSDRFSAERPKGSFSTLEIQRTEQGDSAMYLCASSLYGVGKNIQYFGAGTRLSVL.